This T cell receptor (beta chain) was recovered during a study of prognosis after radiotherapy for stage I lung cancer (dated by TCRdb to about 2021). Regarding the complete study: Between early 2018 and 2019, 15 to 20 stage I NSCLC patients were enrolled in Nanjing, China. Newly diagnosed primary stage I lung tumors were found in roughly 13 patients, while oligometastatic NSCLC after surgical resection of the primary tumor was found in 4 to 6. All patients were regarded as medically inoperable, because of comorbidities in about a dozen patients and refusal of surgery in six or seven patients. The cohort was made up of roughly 13 men and over 5 women, with a median age of around 78 years and an age range of roughly 50 to 85 years. Squamous cell carcinoma histology was identified in roughly seven patients, and adenocarcinoma histology was identified in about a dozen patients. SBRT was delivered in 3 to 5 fractions with a biologically effective dose of at least 100 Gy, and image-guided IMRT or VMAT was used for delivery. SBRT was not combined with any concurrent therapy in any patient. After SBRT, distant metastases developed in about 20% of the 19 patients at a median of approximately seven months, while the remaining 15 patients had no significant progression. Peripheral blood TCR beta repertoires were profiled in stage I NSCLC patients before and after stereotactic body radiotherapy, and the study then linked these repertoires to distant failure. For each of the approximately 19 patients, one blood sample was taken before SBRT and one after, so the study sequenced around 40 samples in total.

General findings and caveats noted by the study authors: After SBRT, the count of unique TCR clones dropped from a median of around 9,300 beforehand to nearly 7,000 afterward (Wilcoxon paired P=0.011). No determination of tumor specificity was made for expanded TCR clones. All reported P values were unadjusted for multiple comparisons. Differences in TRBV and TRBJ usage frequencies by metastasis status were reportedly observed in two V genes at baseline and in roughly 10 V and two J genes after SBRT. Post-SBRT Shannon entropy and its change from baseline were lower in patients who developed distant metastases; baseline Shannon entropy was not associated with metastases. The small cohort and short follow-up limited the study, so independent validation of the findings is needed.

All patients had node-negative disease on CT and PET/CT, and none had a history of other malignancies or prior chemotherapy or radiotherapy. Around 5.5 milliliters of peripheral venous blood were drawn into EDTA tubes at each of two time points. Ficoll-Paque Plus density-gradient centrifugation was used to isolate PBMCs. Immediately after collection, samples were stored at -80 degrees C until analysis. Two rounds of multiplex PCR on genomic DNA were used to amplify the TCR beta CDR3 region. The first PCR round used primers specific to each TRBV and TRBJ gene, and the primer sequences were filed in Chinese patent CN105087789A. Universal primers were used in the second round of PCR. The Roche High Pure PCR Template Preparation Kit was used to extract genomic DNA from frozen PBMCs. The libraries underwent paired-end sequencing with 151 bp reads on an Illumina HiSeq 3000. As for how the authors treated the data: CutAdapt was used to discard raw reads that did not contain the multiplex PCR primer sequences. High-quality paired reads were merged into contigs with PEAR. By alignment to reference sequences, MiXCR assigned TRB V, D and J gene segments to each contig. To remove sequencing errors, CDR3 sequences were clustered according to base quality and sequence similarity. Diversity was calculated as Shannon entropy divided by the natural log of the number of productive TCR sequences. Clonality was computed as one minus the ratio of Shannon entropy to the natural log of the number of unique clonotypes. The Youden index of ROC curves was used to select progression-free survival cut-offs for repertoire metrics, and analyses were performed in R 3.5.3. Through fastp at Q25 and MiXCR, TCRdb rebuilt clones from the public reads, retaining in-frame beta chains. All rows with the same CDR3 protein become a single entry with the most common DNA and genes. TCRdb's processing, not the authors', yielded these V and J calls. Here the sample has more than 15,000 distinct CDR3 sequences; just under 45% occur a single time. About 43% of the sample lies in the top ten.

CDR1 MNHNS and CDR2 SASEGT are derived from the germline V gene. The CDR3 numbers 15 residues from cysteine through phenylalanine. CDR3 DNA is the only sequence kept; it has 45 bases, read in frame from the first base. With respect to this clonotype: The antigen this receptor binds is unknown. No much larger clone exists at a distance of one base, and base qualities are not known.

This sequence uses TRBV6-1 and TRBJ2-2, and 10 junction bases match TRBD2. This TCR was recovered from a donor of 50 years or more with non-small cell lung cancer. The sequencing used PBMCs, collected before or after stereotactic body radiation therapy (not recorded which). The DNA reads as follows: TGTTCCAACAGGCCTAGCGGGGGAAGGGCCGGGGAGCTGTTTTTT. Translated, it reads CSNRPSGGRAGELFF.